Presented here are 19 T cell receptor gamma chains from one specimen sequenced in a study of gamma-delta T cells after stem cell transplantation. TCRdb reanalyzed the RT-PCR reads using CATT. The table includes more than 1,500 gamma-chain clones, around a sixth detected once. Sequencing input: gamma-delta T cells. All receptors come from a human donor. It is not recorded whose cells these are; they may come from a transplant donor.

This clone is judged medium-sized. This chain links TRGV3 with TRGJ1 or TRGJ2. Trimming at V came to 0 bases and at J to 4 bases, leaving 6 bases not matched to a gene. CDR3 length: 14 residues. Germline lookup yields CDR1 VTNTFY and CDR2 YDVSTARD (reference sequence). CDR3 region: CATWDRPRYYKKLF. The DNA for the CDR3 is TGTGCCACCTGGGACAGGCCGCGATATTATAAGAAACTCTTT.

This clone has just a few counts. J is TRGJ1 or TRGJ2 and V is TRGV9. Germline lookup yields CDR1 GITISATS and CDR2 ISYDGTV (reference sequence). The V gene end was trimmed by 7 bases and the J gene end by 11 bases; junction bases not matched to a gene: 8. This CDR3 comprises 10 residues. The CDR3 loop reads CALCQGEKLF. For the CDR3, the DNA is TGTGCCTTGTGTCAGGGGGAGAAACTCTTT.

A note on this clone: A much larger clone differs from this one at a single base, so this may be a read error. This chain joins TRGV4 and TRGJ1 or TRGJ2. Germline CDR1 is EGSTGY and CDR2 is YDSYTSSV. The CDR3 is 15 residues long. In nucleotides, the CDR3 is TGTGCCACCTGGGATGAGATCCCCTATTATAATAAGAAACTCTTT. It is translated as CATWDEIPYYNKKLF.

This chain connects TRGV4 to TRGJ1 or TRGJ2. The CDR3 is 14 amino acids. The V gene's germline CDR1 is EGSTGY and CDR2 YDSYTSSV. The V and J ends lost 3 bases and 3 bases, in that order; junction bases with no gene match: 8. The CDR3 spells CATWDLPRYYKKLF. DNA for the CDR3: TGTGCCACCTGGGATCTCCCCCGTTATTATAAGAAACTCTTT.

This clone is large within its sample. The chain carries TRGV5 and TRGJ1 or TRGJ2. CDR3 length equals 11 residues. The junction had 3 bases not matched to a gene; V was cut back by 6 bases and J by 4 bases. Germline lookup yields CDR1 VINAFY and CDR2 YDVSNSKD. In DNA form, the CDR3 reads TGTGCCACCTGGACCTATTATAAGAAACTCTTT. Amino acid sequence: CATWTYYKKLF.

As for this clone: This may arise from a read error, as a much more abundant clone is one base away. The V gene is TRGV3, the J gene TRGJP2. The CDR3 sequence is 13 residues long. Germline CDR1 is VTNTFY and CDR2 is YDVSTARD (reference sequence). For the CDR3, the DNA is TGTGCCAACTGGGAAAGAAGTGATTGGATCAAGACGTTT. Amino acid sequence: CANWERSDWIKTF.

This clone was counted only a few times. An end of the junction does not agree with germline; a read error may underlie this. This chain joins TRGV3 and TRGJP2. Germline CDR1 and CDR2: VTNTFY and YDVSTARD (reference sequence). This CDR3 has 15 amino acids. In DNA, the CDR3 is TGTACCACCTGGGACAGGCATAGTAGTGATTGGATCAAGACGTTT. Translation: CTTWDRHSSDWIKTF.

This clone is labeled large. This chain connects TRGV9 to TRGJ1 or TRGJ2. The CDR3 consists of 17 residues. Germline-derived CDR1 and CDR2 are GITISATS and ISYDGTV (reference sequence). The trim removed 0 bases at V and 3 bases at J, leaving 14 bases unmatched. CDR3 bases: TGTGCCTTGTGGGAGGTGCACTACGGAATCGTTTATTATAAGAAACTCTTT. It codes for CALWEVHYGIVYYKKLF.

V and J are TRGV4 and TRGJ1 or TRGJ2. The CDR3 is 12 residues long. V lost 1 base to trimming and J lost 9 bases; unmatched junction nucleotides: 6. Germline V lookup: CDR1 EGSTGY, CDR2 YDSYTSSV. The DNA of the CDR3 is TGTGCCACCTGGGATGGTCTCCCTAAGAAACTCTTT. Amino acid sequence: CATWDGLPKKLF.

This clone was seen a few times. J is TRGJ1 or TRGJ2 and V is TRGV4. The CDR3 is 15 amino acids. V shed 3 bases and J 4 bases; nucleotides not matched to a gene: 12. Germline CDR1 and CDR2: EGSTGY and YDSYTSSV. The DNA for the CDR3 is TGTGCCACCTGGGATTGTTCCCACGGCTATTATAAGAAACTCTTT. It specifies CATWDCSHGYYKKLF.

The chain recombines TRGV2 with TRGJ1 or TRGJ2. CDR1 and CDR2 (germline): EGSNGY, YDSYNSKV. There are 14 residues in the CDR3. Unmatched junction bases numbered 11, after V lost 1 base and J lost 8 bases. The CDR3, as DNA: TGTGCCACCTGGGACGGCCCTTTGAAGGATAAGAAACTCTTT. Residues: CATWDGPLKDKKLF.

V usage is TRGV4 and J usage is TRGJ1 or TRGJ2. J was trimmed by 2 bases and V by 4 bases; bases with no gene match: 5. The CDR3 totals 13 residues. Germline V gives CDR1 EGSTGY, CDR2 YDSYTSSV. DNA for the CDR3: TGTGCCACCTGGGAGGTGTATTATTATAAGAAACTCTTT. Its protein is CATWEVYYYKKLF.

By its share, this clone is medium-sized. The chain is built from TRGV8 and TRGJ1 or TRGJ2. V lost 0 bases and J lost 6; bases outside the gene matches: 5. Per germline, CDR1 VENAVY and CDR2 YDSYNSRV. The CDR3 length is 13 residues. The CDR3 nucleotides are TGTGCCACCTGGGATAGGGCTCCTTATAAGAAACTCTTT. Encoded protein: CATWDRAPYKKLF.

This clone was detected only a few times. The J gene is TRGJ1 or TRGJ2, the V gene TRGV4. The V gene end was trimmed by 2 bases and the J gene end by 5 bases; junction bases not matched to a gene: 3. Germline V gene sequence: CDR1 EGSTGY, CDR2 YDSYTSSV. The CDR3 sequence is 12 residues long. The CDR3 sequence is CATWDAHYKKLF. The CDR3 nucleotides are TGTGCCACCTGGGATGCTCATTATAAGAAACTCTTT.

Within the sample, this clone is medium-sized. CDR3 protein: CATWERSDWIKTF. CDR3 bases: TGTGCCACCTGGGAAAGAAGTGATTGGATCAAGACGTTT. The chain has TRGV3 and TRGJP2. The junction had 4 bases not matched to a gene; V was cut back by 4 bases and J by 5 bases. The CDR3 has 13 residues. The V gene's germline CDR1 is VTNTFY and CDR2 YDVSTARD (reference sequence).

This clone is classed as large. The chain is built from TRGV5 and TRGJ1 or TRGJ2. The V segment lost 3 bases and the J segment 3 bases; nucleotides outside the gene matches: 8. Per germline, CDR1 VINAFY and CDR2 YDVSNSKD. The CDR3 has 14 amino acids. The CDR3 protein is CATWDLPIYYKKLF. In DNA, the CDR3 is TGTGCCACCTGGGACCTCCCTATTTATTATAAGAAACTCTTT.

The chain recombines TRGV3 with TRGJ1 or TRGJ2. V shed 0 bases, J shed 12 bases, and the junction held 5 bases outside the gene matches. The V gene's germline CDR1 is VTNTFY and CDR2 YDVSTARD (reference sequence). The CDR3 has 11 amino acids. CDR3 sequence (DNA): TGTGCCACCTGGGACAGGCCAGGGAAACTCTTT. It specifies CATWDRPGKLF.

This clone was seen more than once but under ten times. The chain uses TRGV8 and TRGJ1 or TRGJ2. J lost 0 bases, V lost 6 bases, and 5 bases had no gene match. This CDR3 has 13 residues. Germline V gene sequence: CDR1 VENAVY, CDR2 YDSYNSRV. CDR3 amino acids: CATWKPNYYKKLF. The CDR3 nucleotides are TGTGCCACCTGGAAACCGAATTATTATAAGAAACTCTTT.

Within the sample, this clone is large (0.1 to 1%). V gene TRGV4 combines with J gene TRGJ1 or TRGJ2. The CDR3 is 15 residues long. Germline values: CDR1 EGSTGY, CDR2 YDSYTSSV. V gave up 0 bases and J gave up 8 bases; unmatched junction bases: 13. As DNA, the CDR3 is TGTGCCACCTGGGATGGGCCTGGCGGTTCGGATAAGAAACTCTTT. Its protein product is CATWDGPGGSDKKLF.